This is a list of T cell receptor beta chains from one sample in a study of blood T cells in healthy people across ages. Each CDR3 protein gets one entry after TCRdb re-called the 5' RACE reads with MiXCR. The repertoire holds about 780,000 distinct CDR3 sequences, less than 60% seen once, with 15% to 20% in the top ten. The sequencing sample was made of blood. The receptor source for this set is an elderly man in good health. Each CDR3 is given with its conserved first and last residue. Each record gives: D gene, V gene, CDR3 protein. A D gene is named only where the DNA matches it firmly.

TRBD2	TRBV7-3	CASSKTSGGNNEQFF
NA	TRBV3-1	CASSHGGTERYNEQFF
NA	TRBV5-1	CASSLGAVNYGYTF
NA	TRBV25-1	CASSDPQRETLSSGYTF
NA	TRBV29-1	CSVVSGSETQYF
TRBD2	TRBV10-3	CAISESLAGGPGEQFF
NA	TRBV20-1	CSASGNSYEQYF
TRBD1	TRBV27	CASAARDRSTDTQYF
TRBD1	TRBV20-1	CSAREGRGYNEQYF
TRBD1	TRBV28	CASSLRGPFQETQYF
NA	TRBV10-3	CAISDNENTEAFF
NA	TRBV7-2	CASTHGRGGSYEQYF
NA	TRBV6-5	CASSPNRGACEQFF
NA	TRBV20-1	CSATPFGRNSYEQYF
NA	TRBV7-8	CASSPDPQDNTDTQYF
TRBD1	TRBV27	CASSPRTGQGVGIQHF
NA	TRBV10-1	CASSVNRMNTEAFF
TRBD2	TRBV6-1	CASSESLAGGLGEQFF
NA	TRBV5-1	CASSQFTGSSYNEQFF
TRBD2	TRBV20-1	CSAAGLAGETQYF
NA	TRBV14	CASSQNHLGETQYF
TRBD2	TRBV29-1	CSVGRSGGGNYNEQYF
NA	TRBV5-1	CASSKETALEQYF
NA	TRBV28	CASSRDIQKYYEQYF
NA	TRBV2	CASIQEHNQPQHF
TRBD1	TRBV19	CASSTDRVSETQFF
NA	TRBV7-2	CASSLDGGKNEKLFF
TRBD1	TRBV11-2	CASSFSPGQAYNEQYF
TRBD2	TRBV10-3	CAISESMRTSGTLFDEQFF
TRBD1	TRBV28	CASSPPWTGVGYTF
TRBD2	TRBV12-3/TRBV12-4	CASNLAGQRGTQYF